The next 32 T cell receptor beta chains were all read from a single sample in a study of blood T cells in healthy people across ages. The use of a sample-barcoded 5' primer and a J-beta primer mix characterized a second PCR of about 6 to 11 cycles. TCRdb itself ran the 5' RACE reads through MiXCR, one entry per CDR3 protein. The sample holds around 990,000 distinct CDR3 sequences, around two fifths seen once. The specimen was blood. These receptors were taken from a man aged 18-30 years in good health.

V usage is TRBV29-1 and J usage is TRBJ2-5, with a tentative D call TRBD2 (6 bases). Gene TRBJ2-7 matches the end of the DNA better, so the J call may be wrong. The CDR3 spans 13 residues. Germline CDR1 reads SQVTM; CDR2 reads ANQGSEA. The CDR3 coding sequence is TGCAGCGTCGAGGAACCCCGGGGGTCCGAGCAGTACTTC. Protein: CSVEEPRGSEQYF.

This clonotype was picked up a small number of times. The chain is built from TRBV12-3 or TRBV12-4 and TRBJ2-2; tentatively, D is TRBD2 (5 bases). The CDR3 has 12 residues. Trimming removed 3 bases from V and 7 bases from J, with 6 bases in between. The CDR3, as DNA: TGTGCCAGCAGTTTCGGGGTCGGGGAGCTGTTTTTT. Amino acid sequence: CASSFGVGELFF.

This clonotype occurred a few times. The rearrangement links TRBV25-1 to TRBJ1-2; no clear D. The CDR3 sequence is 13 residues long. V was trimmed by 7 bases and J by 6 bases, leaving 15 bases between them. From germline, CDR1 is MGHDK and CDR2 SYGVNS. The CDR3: CASTATLNDGYTF. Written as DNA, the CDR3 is TGTGCCAGCACCGCGACACTTAATGATGGCTACACCTTC.

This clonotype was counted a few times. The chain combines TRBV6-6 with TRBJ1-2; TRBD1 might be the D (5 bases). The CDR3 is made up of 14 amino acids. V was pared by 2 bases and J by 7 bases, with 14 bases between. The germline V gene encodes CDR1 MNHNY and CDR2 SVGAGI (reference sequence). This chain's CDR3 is CASSYPDTWGGYTF. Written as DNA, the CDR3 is TGTGCCAGCAGTTACCCGGACACATGGGGTGGCTACACCTTC.

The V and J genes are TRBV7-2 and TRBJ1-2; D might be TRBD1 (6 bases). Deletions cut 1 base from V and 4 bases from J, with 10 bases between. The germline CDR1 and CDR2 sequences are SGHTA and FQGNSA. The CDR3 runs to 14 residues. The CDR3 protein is CASSLGGAVYGYTF. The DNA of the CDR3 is TGTGCCAGCAGCTTAGGGGGGGCGGTCTATGGCTACACCTTC.

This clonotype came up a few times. The CDR3 loop reads CASSFTGRSQPQHF. The CDR3 DNA reads TGTGCCAGCAGTTTTACAGGGCGGTCTCAGCCCCAGCATTTT. V and J are TRBV27 and TRBJ1-5, with D tentatively TRBD1 (6 bases). Germline CDR1 MNHEY, CDR2 SMNVEV (reference sequence). The V gene lost 3 bases and the J gene lost 6 bases, with 12 bases spanning the gap. The CDR3 length is 14 residues.

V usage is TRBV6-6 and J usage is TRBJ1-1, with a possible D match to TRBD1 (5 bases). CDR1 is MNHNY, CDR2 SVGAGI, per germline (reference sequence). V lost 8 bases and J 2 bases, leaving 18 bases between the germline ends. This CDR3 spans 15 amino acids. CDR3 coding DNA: TGTGCCAGCCTACCACGGGACGGGGTAAACACTGAAGCTTTCTTT. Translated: CASLPRDGVNTEAFF.

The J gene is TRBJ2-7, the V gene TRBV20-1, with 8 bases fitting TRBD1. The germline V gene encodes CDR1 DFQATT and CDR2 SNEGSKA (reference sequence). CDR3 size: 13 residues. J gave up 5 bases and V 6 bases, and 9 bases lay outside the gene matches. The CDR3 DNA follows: TGCAGTGCCACGAGGCTGGACAGGGACGAGCAGTACTTC. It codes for CSATRLDRDEQYF.

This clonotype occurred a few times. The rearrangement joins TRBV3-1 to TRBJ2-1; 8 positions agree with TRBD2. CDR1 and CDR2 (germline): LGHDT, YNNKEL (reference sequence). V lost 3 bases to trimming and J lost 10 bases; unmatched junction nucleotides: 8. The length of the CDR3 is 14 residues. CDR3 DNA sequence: TGTGCCAGCAGCCACGGACTAGCTTCGGGAGAGCAGTTCTTC. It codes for CASSHGLASGEQFF.

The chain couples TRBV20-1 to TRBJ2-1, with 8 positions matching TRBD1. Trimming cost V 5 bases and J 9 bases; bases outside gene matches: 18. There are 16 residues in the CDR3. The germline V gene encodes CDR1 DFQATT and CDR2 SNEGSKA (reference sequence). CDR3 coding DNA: TGCAGTGCTCCCGACGCCGTACAGGGGGTTGGTGGTGAGCAGTTCTTC. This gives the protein CSAPDAVQGVGGEQFF.

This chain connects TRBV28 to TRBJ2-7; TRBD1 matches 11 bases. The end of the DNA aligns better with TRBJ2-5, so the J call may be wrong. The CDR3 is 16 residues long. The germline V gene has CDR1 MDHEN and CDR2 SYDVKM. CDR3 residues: CASNSRTGGQQETQYF. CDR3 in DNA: TGTGCCAGCAATTCGAGGACAGGGGGCCAACAGGAGACCCAGTACTTC.

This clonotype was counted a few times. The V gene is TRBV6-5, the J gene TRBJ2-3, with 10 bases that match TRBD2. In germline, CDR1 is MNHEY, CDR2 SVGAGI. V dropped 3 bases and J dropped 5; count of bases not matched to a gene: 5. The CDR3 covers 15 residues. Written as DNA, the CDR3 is TGTGCCAGCAGTTATAAGCGGGGGGGAGGAGATACGCAGTATTTT. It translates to CASSYKRGGGDTQYF.

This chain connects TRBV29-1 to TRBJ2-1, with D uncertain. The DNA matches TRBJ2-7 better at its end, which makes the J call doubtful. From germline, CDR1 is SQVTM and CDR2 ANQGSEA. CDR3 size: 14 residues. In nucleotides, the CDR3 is TGCAGCGTTGCTTGTAAAGTCTCCTACAATGAGCAGTACTTC. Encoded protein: CSVACKVSYNEQYF.

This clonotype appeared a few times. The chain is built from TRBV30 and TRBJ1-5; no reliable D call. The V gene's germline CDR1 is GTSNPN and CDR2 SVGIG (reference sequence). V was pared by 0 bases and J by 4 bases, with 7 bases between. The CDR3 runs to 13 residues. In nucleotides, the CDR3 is TGTGCCTGGAGTGTACGAGTTAATCAGCCCCAGCATTTT. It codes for CAWSVRVNQPQHF.

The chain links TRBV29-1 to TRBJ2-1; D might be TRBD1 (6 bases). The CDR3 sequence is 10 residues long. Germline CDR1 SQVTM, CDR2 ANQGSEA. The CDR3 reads CNYRENEQFF. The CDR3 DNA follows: TGCAACTACAGGGAAAACGAGCAGTTCTTC.

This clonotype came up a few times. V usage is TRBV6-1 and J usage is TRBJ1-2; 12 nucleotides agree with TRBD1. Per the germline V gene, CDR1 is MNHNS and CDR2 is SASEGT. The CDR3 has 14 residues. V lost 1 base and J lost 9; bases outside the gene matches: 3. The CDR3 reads CASSEVGQGARYTF. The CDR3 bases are TGTGCCAGCAGTGAAGTGGGACAGGGGGCCCGCTACACCTTC.

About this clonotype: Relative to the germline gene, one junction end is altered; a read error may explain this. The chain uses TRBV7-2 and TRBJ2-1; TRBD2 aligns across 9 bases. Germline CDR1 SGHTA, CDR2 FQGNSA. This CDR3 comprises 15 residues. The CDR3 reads CASSAGGGLYSEQFF. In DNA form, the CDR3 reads TGTGCCAGCAGCGCGGGGGGGGGGCTCTACAGTGAGCAGTTCTTC.

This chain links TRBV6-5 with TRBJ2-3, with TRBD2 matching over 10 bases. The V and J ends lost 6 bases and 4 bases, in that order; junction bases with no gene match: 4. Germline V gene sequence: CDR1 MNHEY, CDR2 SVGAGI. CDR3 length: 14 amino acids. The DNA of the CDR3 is TGTGCCAGCAGCATCAGCGGGGGGGCAGATACGCAGTATTTT. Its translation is CASSISGGADTQYF.

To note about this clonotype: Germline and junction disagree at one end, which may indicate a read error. In DNA, the CDR3 is TGTACCAGCAGAGTACAGGGGGTCAGCTACAATGAGCAGTTCTTC. Its translation: CTSRVQGVSYNEQFF. The gene calls are TRBV6-2 or TRBV6-3 and TRBJ2-1; TRBD1 matches at 8 bases. CDR3 length: 15 amino acids. CDR1 MNHEY and CDR2 SVGEGT come from the germline V gene.

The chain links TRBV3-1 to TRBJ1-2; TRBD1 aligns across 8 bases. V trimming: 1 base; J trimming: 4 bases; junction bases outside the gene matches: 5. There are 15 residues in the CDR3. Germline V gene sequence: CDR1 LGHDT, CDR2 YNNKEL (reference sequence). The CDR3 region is CASSQGAGGGYGYTF. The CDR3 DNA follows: TGTGCCAGCAGCCAAGGTGCAGGGGGCGGCTATGGCTACACCTTC. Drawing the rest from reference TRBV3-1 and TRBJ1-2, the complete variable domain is DTAVSQTPKYLVTQMGNDKSIKCEQNLGHDTMYWYKQDSKKFLKIMFSYNNKELIINETVPNRFSPKSPDKAHLNLHINSLELGDSAVYFCASSQGAGGGYGYTFGSGTRLTVV.

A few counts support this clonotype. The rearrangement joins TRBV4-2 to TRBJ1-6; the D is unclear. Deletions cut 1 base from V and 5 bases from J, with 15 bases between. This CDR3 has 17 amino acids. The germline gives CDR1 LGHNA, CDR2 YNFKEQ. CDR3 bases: TGTGCCAGCAGCCAAGGCTCTTCGCGACTCCATAATTCACCCCTCCACTTT. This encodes CASSQGSSRLHNSPLHF.

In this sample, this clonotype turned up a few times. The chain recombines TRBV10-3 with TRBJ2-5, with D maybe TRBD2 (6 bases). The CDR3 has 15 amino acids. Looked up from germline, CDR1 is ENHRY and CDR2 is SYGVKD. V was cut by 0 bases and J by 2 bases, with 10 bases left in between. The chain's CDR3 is CAISESSEGQETQYF. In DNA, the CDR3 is TGTGCCATCAGTGAGTCCTCGGAGGGGCAAGAGACCCAGTACTTC.

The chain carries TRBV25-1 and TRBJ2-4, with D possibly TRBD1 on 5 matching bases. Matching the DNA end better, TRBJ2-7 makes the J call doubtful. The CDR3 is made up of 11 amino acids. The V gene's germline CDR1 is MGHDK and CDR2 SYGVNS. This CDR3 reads CATGFGYEQYF. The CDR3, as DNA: TGTGCCACAGGGTTTGGCTACGAGCAGTACTTC.

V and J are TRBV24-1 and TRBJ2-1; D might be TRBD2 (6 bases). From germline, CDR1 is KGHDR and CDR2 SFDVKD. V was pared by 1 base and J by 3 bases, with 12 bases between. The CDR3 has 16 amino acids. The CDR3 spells CATSDFGSGVYNEQFF. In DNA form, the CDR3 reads TGTGCCACCAGTGATTTCGGTAGCGGAGTCTACAATGAGCAGTTCTTC.

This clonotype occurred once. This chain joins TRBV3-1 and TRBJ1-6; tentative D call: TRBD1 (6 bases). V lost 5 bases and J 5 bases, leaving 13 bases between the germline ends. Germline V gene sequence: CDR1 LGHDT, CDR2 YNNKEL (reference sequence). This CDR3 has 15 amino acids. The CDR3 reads CASSFRTVDNSPLHF. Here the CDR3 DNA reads TGTGCCAGCAGCTTCCGGACAGTCGATAATTCACCCCTCCACTTT.

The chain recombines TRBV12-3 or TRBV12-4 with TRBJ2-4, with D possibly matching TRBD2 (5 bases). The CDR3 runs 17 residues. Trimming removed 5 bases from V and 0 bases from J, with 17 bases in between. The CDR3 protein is CASSPRGAGLAKNIQYF. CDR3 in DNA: TGTGCCAGCAGTCCTCGGGGAGCCGGACTAGCCAAAAACATTCAGTACTTC.

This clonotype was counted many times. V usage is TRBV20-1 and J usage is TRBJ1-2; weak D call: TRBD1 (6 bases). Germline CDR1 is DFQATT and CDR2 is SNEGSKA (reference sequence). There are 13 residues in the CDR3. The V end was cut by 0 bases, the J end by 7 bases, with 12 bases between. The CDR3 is CSARDNDRFGYTF. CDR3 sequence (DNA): TGCAGTGCTAGAGATAACGACAGGTTTGGCTACACCTTC.

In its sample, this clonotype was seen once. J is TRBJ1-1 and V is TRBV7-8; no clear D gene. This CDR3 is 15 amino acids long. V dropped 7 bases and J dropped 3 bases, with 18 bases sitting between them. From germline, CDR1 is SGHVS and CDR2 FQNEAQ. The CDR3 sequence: CASTLGSTADTEAFF. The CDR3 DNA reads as TGTGCCAGCACCCTGGGCTCTACAGCGGACACTGAAGCTTTCTTT.

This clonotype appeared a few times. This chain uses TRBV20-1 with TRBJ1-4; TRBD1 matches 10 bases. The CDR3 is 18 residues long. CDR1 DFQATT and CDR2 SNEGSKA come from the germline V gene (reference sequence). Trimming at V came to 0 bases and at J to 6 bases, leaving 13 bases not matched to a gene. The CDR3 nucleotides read TGCAGTGCTAGAGATGGGGGGACAGGGGTGTATCGGGATGAAAAACTGTTTTTT. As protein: CSARDGGTGVYRDEKLFF.

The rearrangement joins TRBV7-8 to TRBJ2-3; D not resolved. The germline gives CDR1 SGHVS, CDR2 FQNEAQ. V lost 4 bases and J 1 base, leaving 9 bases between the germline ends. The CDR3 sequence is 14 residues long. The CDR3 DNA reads TGTGCCAGCAGCTCGGAAGTGCGCACAGATACGCAGTATTTT. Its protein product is CASSSEVRTDTQYF. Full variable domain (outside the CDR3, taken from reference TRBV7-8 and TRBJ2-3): GAGVSQSPRYKVAKRGQDVALRCDPISGHVSLFWYQQALGQGPEFLTYFQNEAQLDKSGLPSDRFFAERPEGSVSTLKIQRTQQEDSAVYLCASSSEVRTDTQYFGPGTRLTVL.

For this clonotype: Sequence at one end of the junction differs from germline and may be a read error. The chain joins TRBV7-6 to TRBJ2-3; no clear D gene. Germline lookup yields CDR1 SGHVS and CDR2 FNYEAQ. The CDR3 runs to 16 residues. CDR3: CASGLRRPSSTDTQYF. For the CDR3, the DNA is TGTGCCAGCGGCTTACGTCGGCCATCTAGCACAGATACGCAGTATTTT.

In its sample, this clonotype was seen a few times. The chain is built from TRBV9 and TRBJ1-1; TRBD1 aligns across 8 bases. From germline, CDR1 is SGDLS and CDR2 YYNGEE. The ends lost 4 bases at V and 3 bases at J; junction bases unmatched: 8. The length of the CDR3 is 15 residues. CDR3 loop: CASSRAGGGYTEAFF. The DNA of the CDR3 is TGTGCCAGCAGCAGGGCAGGGGGCGGTTACACTGAAGCTTTCTTT.